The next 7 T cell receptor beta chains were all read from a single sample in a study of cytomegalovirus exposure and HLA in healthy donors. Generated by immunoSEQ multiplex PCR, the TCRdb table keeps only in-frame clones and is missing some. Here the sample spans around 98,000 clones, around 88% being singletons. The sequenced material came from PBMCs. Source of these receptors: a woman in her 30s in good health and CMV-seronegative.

The chain's CDR3 is CASSSGGNEQFF. For the CDR3, the DNA is TGTGCCAGCAGCTCGGGGGGCAATGAGCAGTTCTTC. V and J are TRBV7-3 and TRBJ2-1; 7 bases agree with TRBD2. Germline CDR1 SGHTA, CDR2 FQGTGA. Germline trimming cut 4 bases from V and 6 bases from J; bases unmatched to any gene: 0. The CDR3 sequence is 12 residues long.

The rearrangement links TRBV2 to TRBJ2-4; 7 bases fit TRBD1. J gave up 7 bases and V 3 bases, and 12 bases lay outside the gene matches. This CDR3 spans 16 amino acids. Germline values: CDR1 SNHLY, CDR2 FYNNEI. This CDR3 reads CASSERGPTFTNIQYF. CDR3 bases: TGTGCCAGCAGTGAGAGGGGGCCCACGTTTACGAACATTCAGTACTTC.

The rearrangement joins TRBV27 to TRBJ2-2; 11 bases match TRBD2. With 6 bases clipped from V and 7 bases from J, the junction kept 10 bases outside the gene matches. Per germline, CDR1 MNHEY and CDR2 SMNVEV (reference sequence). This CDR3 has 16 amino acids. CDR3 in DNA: TGTGCCAGCAGCCGGCTCATTAGCGGGAGGGTCGGGGAGCTGTTTTTT. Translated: CASSRLISGRVGELFF.

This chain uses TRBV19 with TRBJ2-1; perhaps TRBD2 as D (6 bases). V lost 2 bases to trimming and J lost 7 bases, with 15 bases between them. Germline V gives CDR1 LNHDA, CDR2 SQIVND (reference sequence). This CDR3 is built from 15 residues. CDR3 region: CASSITGSPANEQFF. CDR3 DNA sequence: TGTGCCAGTAGTATAACCGGGAGCCCGGCGAATGAGCAGTTCTTC.

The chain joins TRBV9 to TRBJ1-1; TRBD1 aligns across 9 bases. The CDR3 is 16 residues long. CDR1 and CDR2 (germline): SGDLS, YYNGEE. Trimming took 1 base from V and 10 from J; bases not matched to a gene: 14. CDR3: CASSVKKGTGIWRAFF. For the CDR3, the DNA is TGTGCCAGCAGCGTAAAGAAGGGGACAGGGATATGGAGAGCTTTCTTT.

For the CDR3, the DNA is TGTGCCAGCAGTCGGCAGGGCCCAAACAATGAGCAGTTCTTC. Amino acids: CASSRQGPNNEQFF. V gene TRBV2 combines with J gene TRBJ2-1; possibly TRBD1 for D (5 bases). CDR1 SNHLY and CDR2 FYNNEI come from the germline V gene. The CDR3 consists of 14 residues. V was shortened by 5 bases and J by 5 bases, with 13 bases between the two germline ends.

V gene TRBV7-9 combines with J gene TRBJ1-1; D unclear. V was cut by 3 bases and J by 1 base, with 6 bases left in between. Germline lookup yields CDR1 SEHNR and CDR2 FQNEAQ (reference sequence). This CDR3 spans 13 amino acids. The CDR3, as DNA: TGTGCCAGCAGCTTTGCAGAGAACACTGAAGCTTTCTTT. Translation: CASSFAENTEAFF. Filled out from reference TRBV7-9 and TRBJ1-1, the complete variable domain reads DTGVSQNPRHKITKRGQNVTFRCDPISEHNRLYWYRQTLGQGPEFLTYFQNEAQLEKSRLLSDRFSAERPKGSFSTLEIQRTEQGDSAMYLCASSFAENTEAFFGQGTRLTVV.